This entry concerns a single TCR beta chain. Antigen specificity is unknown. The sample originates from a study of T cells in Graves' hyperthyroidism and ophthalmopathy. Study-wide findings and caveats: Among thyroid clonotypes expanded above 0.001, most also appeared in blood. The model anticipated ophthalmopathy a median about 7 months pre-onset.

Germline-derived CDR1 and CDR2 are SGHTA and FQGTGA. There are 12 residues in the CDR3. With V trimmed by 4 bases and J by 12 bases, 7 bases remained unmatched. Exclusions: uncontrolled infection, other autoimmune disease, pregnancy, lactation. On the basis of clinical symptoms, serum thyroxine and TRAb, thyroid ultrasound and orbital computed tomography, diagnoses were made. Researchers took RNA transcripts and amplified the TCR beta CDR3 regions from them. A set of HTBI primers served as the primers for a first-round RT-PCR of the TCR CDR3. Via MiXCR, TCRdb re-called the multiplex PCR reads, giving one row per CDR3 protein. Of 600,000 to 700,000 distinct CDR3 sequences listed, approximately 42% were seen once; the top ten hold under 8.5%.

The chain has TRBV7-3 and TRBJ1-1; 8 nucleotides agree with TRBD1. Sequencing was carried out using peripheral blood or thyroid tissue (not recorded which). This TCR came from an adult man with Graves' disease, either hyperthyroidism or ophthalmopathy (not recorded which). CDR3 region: CASSSDREITFF. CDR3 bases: TGTGCCAGCAGCTCGGACAGGGAGATTACTTTCTTT.